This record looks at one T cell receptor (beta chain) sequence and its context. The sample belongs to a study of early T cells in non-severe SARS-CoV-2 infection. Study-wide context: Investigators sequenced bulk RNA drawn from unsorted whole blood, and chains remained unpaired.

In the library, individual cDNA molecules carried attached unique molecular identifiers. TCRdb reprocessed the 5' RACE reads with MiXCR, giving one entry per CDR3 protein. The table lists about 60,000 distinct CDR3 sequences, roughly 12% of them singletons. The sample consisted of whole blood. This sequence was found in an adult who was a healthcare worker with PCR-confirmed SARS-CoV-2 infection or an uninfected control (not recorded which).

This chain's CDR3 is CASSLGPHRIRDEQFF. CDR3 nucleotides: TGTGCCAGCAGCTTAGGCCCCCACCGGATTCGGGATGAGCAGTTCTTC. The chain is built from TRBV7-2 and TRBJ2-1; D is uncertain. The V end was cut by 1 base, the J end by 8 bases, with 18 bases between. Germline V gene data show CDR1 as SGHTA and CDR2 as FQGNSA. The CDR3 length is 16 residues.